This T cell receptor beta chain was identified in a study of cytomegalovirus exposure and HLA in healthy donors. Per the germline V gene, CDR1 is MNHNS and CDR2 is SASEGT. The CDR3 is 18 residues long. V was shortened by 2 bases and J by 2 bases, with 21 bases between the two germline ends. Both 60 Vbeta primers and 13 Jbeta primers went into the PCR. Produced via immunoSEQ multiplex PCR; TCRdb's table is partial and in-frame only. The table has around 91,000 clones, roughly two thirds seen once. With respect to this clone: Its antigen is not identified.

Whole-study findings and limits: Later analysis revealed greater clonal expansion in HLA-associated TCR beta chains than in equally common others. Indistinguishability led to the exclusion of some V segments, TRBV6-2 and TRBV6-3 included. V- and J-gene trimming in TCR beta was tied to a missense DCLRE1C variant by an analysis performed later.

The chain has TRBV6-1 and TRBJ2-5; D may be TRBD2 (5 bases). This TCR was sampled from a human donor in good health. Sequencing input: PBMCs. CDR3 amino acids: CASSEQLFEGVVQETQYF. DNA for the CDR3: TGTGCCAGCAGTGAACAACTTTTCGAGGGCGTAGTACAAGAGACCCAGTACTTC.